This TCR beta chain was captured by sequencing in a study of blood T cell repertoires in COVID-19. The overall study: Sample material is recorded as cDNA or gDNA derived from T cells, B-cell-depleted T cells, or PBMCs.

This CDR3 has 17 amino acids. From germline, CDR1 is DFQATT and CDR2 SNEGSKA (reference sequence). V gave up 3 bases and J gave up 0 bases, with 19 bases separating them. The table came from immunoSEQ multiplex PCR; TCRdb's copy has only in-frame clones and leaves some out. The sample includes about 140,000 clones, under 85% of them seen just once. This clone was seen only once. This TCR came from a human donor in a cohort sampled during active COVID-19. The chain links TRBV20-1 to TRBJ2-3, with a possible D match to TRBD1 (7 bases). The source material was peripheral blood. The CDR3 loop is CSASRGLGTASTDTQYF. In DNA form, the CDR3 reads TGCAGTGCTAGTCGGGGACTGGGGACAGCTAGCACAGATACGCAGTATTTT.